These T cell receptor beta chains were read from a single sample in a study of blood T cell repertoires in COVID-19. Profiled with immunoSEQ multiplex PCR; TCRdb holds only in-frame clones, not every one. The sample has approximately 61,000 clones, around four fifths seen once; the top ten hold 4.5% to 7%. Sequenced material: peripheral blood. These receptors were taken from a woman in her 70s with acute or convalescent COVID-19. Both conserved end residues are trimmed from each CDR3. Fields, in order: V gene, J gene, CDR3 protein.

V gene: TRBV4-1
J gene: TRBJ1-2
CDR3 protein: ASSQDTVKGGYT

V gene: TRBV28
J gene: TRBJ1-5
CDR3 protein: ASRPPGGPQPQH

V gene: TRBV5-1
J gene: TRBJ1-4
CDR3 protein: ASSPTGLNEKLF

V gene: TRBV28
J gene: TRBJ1-5
CDR3 protein: ASRPEGYSNQPQH

V gene: TRBV10-2
J gene: TRBJ1-1
CDR3 protein: ASSEVRGNTEAF

V gene: TRBV30
J gene: TRBJ2-7
CDR3 protein: AWRPPPFSEQY

V gene: TRBV6-1
J gene: TRBJ1-2
CDR3 protein: ASSENAGAGYGYT

V gene: TRBV7-3
J gene: TRBJ2-3
CDR3 protein: ASSLNRGYDTQY

V gene: TRBV9
J gene: TRBJ2-3
CDR3 protein: ASSFRGSTDTQY

V gene: TRBV5-1
J gene: TRBJ2-4
CDR3 protein: ASSTRAENIQY

V gene: TRBV21-1
J gene: TRBJ1-5
CDR3 protein: ASSKDEECQPQH

V gene: TRBV7-8
J gene: TRBJ1-1
CDR3 protein: ASSRRGSPEAF

V gene: TRBV9
J gene: TRBJ1-6
CDR3 protein: ASSAKGGDSPLH

V gene: TRBV29-1
J gene: TRBJ2-2
CDR3 protein: SVEKLGNTGELF

V gene: TRBV5-6
J gene: TRBJ2-1
CDR3 protein: ASSVPGTGMYHEQF

V gene: TRBV6-6
J gene: TRBJ1-4
CDR3 protein: ASSRQGFQSNEKLF

V gene: TRBV9
J gene: TRBJ1-1
CDR3 protein: ASSEITGTGAEAF

V gene: TRBV5-8
J gene: TRBJ2-1
CDR3 protein: ASIAPGQSYNEQF

V gene: TRBV5-6
J gene: TRBJ2-2
CDR3 protein: ASSFTGGIVWELF

V gene: TRBV9
J gene: TRBJ1-2
CDR3 protein: ASSWQGGDGYT

V gene: TRBV6-5
J gene: TRBJ2-3
CDR3 protein: ASSSQGRAGVDTQY

V gene: TRBV7-9
J gene: TRBJ2-2
CDR3 protein: ASSPRTSQLF

V gene: TRBV6-2/TRBV6-3
J gene: TRBJ1-5
CDR3 protein: ASSDRDRGGNQPQH

V gene: TRBV11-2
J gene: TRBJ2-3
CDR3 protein: ASSWTGTGDLHTQY

V gene: TRBV12-3/TRBV12-4
J gene: TRBJ1-2
CDR3 protein: ASSLSLADGYT

V gene: TRBV5-4
J gene: TRBJ1-2
CDR3 protein: ASSLVFGQGTYGYT

V gene: TRBV19
J gene: TRBJ2-3
CDR3 protein: ASSIRGYTDTQY

V gene: TRBV20-1
J gene: TRBJ1-2
CDR3 protein: SARTGKGYT

V gene: TRBV6-5
J gene: TRBJ2-7
CDR3 protein: ASSYSSGGSSYEQY

V gene: TRBV7-2
J gene: TRBJ1-2
CDR3 protein: ASSLGGGYGYT

V gene: TRBV5-1
J gene: TRBJ1-2
CDR3 protein: ASSLDEENYGYT

V gene: TRBV29-1
J gene: TRBJ2-2
CDR3 protein: SVEEGGAGTGELF

V gene: TRBV21-1
J gene: TRBJ1-5
CDR3 protein: ASSIYTGGNQPQH

V gene: TRBV10-1
J gene: TRBJ2-1
CDR3 protein: ASSDAAGVGEQF

V gene: TRBV9
J gene: TRBJ1-4
CDR3 protein: ASSVGGLGEKLF

V gene: TRBV15
J gene: TRBJ1-2
CDR3 protein: ATSKPSQGYGYT

V gene: TRBV15
J gene: TRBJ1-2
CDR3 protein: ATSRGLDRANYGYT

V gene: TRBV15
J gene: TRBJ1-2
CDR3 protein: ATTGTKNYGYT

V gene: TRBV24-1
J gene: TRBJ2-3
CDR3 protein: ATSDLRCIAGTPRTDTQY

V gene: TRBV11-2
J gene: TRBJ1-3
CDR3 protein: ASSVMGQGSGNTIY

V gene: TRBV27
J gene: TRBJ2-6
CDR3 protein: ASSPGSHIFSGANVLT

V gene: TRBV12-3/TRBV12-4
J gene: TRBJ1-2
CDR3 protein: ASSLRLRGYT

V gene: TRBV28
J gene: TRBJ2-5
CDR3 protein: ASSQGGETQY

V gene: TRBV12-3/TRBV12-4
J gene: TRBJ1-3
CDR3 protein: ASSLSGGNTIY

V gene: TRBV7-3
J gene: TRBJ2-3
CDR3 protein: ASSLGQKDTDTQY

V gene: TRBV7-2
J gene: TRBJ2-1
CDR3 protein: ASSLGQGAYNEQF